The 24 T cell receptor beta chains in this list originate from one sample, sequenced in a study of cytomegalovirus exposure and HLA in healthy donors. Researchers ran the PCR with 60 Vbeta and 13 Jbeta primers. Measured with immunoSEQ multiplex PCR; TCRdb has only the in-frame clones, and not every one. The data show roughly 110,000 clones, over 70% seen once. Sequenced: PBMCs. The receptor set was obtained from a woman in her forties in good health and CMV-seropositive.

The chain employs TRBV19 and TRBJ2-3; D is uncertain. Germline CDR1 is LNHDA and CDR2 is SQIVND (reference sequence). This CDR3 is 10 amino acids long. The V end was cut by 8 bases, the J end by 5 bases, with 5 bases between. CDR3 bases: TGTGCCAGTGGCAGAGATACGCAGTATTTT. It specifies CASGRDTQYF.

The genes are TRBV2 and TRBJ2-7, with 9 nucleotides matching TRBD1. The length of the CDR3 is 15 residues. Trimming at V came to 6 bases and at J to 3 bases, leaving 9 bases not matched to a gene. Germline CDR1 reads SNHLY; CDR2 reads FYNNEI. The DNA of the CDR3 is TGTGCCAGCAGCTGGACAGGGGTCTACCTCTACGAGCAGTACTTC. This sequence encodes CASSWTGVYLYEQYF.

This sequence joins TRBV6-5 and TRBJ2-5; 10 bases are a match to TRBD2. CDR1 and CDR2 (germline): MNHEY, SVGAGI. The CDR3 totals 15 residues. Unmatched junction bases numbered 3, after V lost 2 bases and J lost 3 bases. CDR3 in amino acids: CASSYGGLAKETQYF. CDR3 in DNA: TGTGCCAGCAGTTACGGGGGACTAGCGAAAGAGACCCAGTACTTC.

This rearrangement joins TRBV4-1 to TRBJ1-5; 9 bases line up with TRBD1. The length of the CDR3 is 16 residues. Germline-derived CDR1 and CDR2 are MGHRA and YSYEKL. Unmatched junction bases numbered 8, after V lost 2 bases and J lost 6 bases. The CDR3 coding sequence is TGCGCCAGCAGCCAATCAGTCGGACAGGGGCCTCAGCCCCAGCATTTT. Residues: CASSQSVGQGPQPQHF.

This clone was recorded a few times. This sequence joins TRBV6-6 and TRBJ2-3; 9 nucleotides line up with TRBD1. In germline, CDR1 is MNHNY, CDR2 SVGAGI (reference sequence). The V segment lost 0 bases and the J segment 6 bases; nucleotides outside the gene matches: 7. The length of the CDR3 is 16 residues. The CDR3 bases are TGTGCCAGCAGTTACTCATCGGACAGGGGAAGGGATACGCAGTATTTT. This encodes CASSYSSDRGRDTQYF.

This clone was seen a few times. The CDR3 sequence: CASTPFEEAYGYTF. CDR3 sequence (DNA): TGTGCCAGTACACCCTTTGAAGAAGCCTATGGCTACACCTTC. The V gene is TRBV19, the J gene TRBJ1-2; D ambiguous. Germline V gene lookup returns CDR1 LNHDA and CDR2 SQIVND (reference sequence). The CDR3 extends over 14 amino acids. V was cut by 7 bases and J by 4 bases, with 16 bases left in between.

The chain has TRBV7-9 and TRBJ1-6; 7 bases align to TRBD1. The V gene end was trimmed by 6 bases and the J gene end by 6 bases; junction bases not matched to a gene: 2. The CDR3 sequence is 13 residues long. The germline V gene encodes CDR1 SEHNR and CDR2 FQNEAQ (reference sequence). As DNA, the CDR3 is TGTGCCAGCAGTTGGGACAGTAATTCACCCCTCCACTTT. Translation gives CASSWDSNSPLHF. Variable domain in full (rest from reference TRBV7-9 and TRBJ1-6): DTGVSQNPRHKITKRGQNVTFRCDPISEHNRLYWYRQTLGQGPEFLTYFQNEAQLEKSRLLSDRFSAERPKGSFSTLEIQRTEQGDSAMYLCASSWDSNSPLHFGNGTRLTVT.

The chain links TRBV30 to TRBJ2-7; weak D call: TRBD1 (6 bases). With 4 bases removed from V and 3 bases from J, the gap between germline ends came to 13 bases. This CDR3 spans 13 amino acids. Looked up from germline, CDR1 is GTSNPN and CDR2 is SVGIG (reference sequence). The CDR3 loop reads CAWKQGAGYEQYF. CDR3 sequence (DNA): TGTGCCTGGAAACAGGGTGCGGGCTACGAGCAGTACTTC.

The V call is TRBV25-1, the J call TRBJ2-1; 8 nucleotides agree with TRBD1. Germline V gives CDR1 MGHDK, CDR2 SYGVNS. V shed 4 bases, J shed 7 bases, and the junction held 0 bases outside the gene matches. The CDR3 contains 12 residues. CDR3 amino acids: CASSGQGNEQFF. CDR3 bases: TGTGCCAGCAGTGGACAGGGGAATGAGCAGTTCTTC.

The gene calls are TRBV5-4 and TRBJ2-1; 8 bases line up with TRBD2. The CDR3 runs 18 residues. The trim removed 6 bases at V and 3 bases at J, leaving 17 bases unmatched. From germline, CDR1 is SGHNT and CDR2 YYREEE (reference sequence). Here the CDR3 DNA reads TGTGCCAGCAACCGAGGGGGGCTGCGGGAGGTTGGCTACAATGAGCAGTTCTTC. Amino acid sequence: CASNRGGLREVGYNEQFF.

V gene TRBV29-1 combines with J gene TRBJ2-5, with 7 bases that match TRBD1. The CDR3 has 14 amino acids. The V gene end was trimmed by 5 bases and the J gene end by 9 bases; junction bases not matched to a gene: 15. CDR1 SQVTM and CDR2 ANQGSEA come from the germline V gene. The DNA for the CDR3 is TGCAGCGTTACGACAGGGTTGGGTGGTAGGGCCCAGTACTTC. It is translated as CSVTTGLGGRAQYF.

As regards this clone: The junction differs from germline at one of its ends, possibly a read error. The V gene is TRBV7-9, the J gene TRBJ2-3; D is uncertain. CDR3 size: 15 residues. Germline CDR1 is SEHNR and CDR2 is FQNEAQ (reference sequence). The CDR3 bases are TGTTCCAGCAGCTTAAGTCACAGTAACACAGATACGCAGTATTTT. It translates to CSSSLSHSNTDTQYF.

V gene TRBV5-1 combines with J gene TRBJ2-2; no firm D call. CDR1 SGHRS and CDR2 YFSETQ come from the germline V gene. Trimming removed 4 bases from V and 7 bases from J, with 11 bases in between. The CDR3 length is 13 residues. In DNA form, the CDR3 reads TGCGCCAGCAGCCCAGAGCCGGGCGGGGAGCTGTTTTTT. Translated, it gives CASSPEPGGELFF.

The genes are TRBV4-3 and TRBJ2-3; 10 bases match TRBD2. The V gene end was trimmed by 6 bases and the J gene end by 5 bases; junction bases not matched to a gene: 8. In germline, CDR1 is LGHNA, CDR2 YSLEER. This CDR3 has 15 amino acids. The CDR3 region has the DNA TGCGCCAGCAGTGAAAGCGGGGGGGCAATAGATACGCAGTATTTT. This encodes CASSESGGAIDTQYF.

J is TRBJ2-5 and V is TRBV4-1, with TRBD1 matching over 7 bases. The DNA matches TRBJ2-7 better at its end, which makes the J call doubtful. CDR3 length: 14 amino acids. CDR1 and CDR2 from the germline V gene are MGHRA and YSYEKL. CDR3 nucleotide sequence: TGCGCCAGCAGCCTCCGGGACAGAGACTACGAGCAGTACTTC. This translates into CASSLRDRDYEQYF.

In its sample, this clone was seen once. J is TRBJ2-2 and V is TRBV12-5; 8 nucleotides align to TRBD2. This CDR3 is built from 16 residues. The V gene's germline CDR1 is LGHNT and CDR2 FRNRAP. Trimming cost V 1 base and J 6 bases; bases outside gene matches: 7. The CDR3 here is CASGLATGRAPGELFF. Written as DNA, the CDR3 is TGTGCTAGTGGTTTGGCCACCGGGAGGGCCCCCGGGGAGCTGTTTTTT.

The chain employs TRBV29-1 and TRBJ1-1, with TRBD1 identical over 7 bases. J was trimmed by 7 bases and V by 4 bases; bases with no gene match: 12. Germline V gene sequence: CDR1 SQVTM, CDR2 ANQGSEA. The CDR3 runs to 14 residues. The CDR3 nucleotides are TGCAGCGTTGGCAAAGGGGGCGAGGTAGTTGAAGCTTTCTTT. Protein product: CSVGKGGEVVEAFF.

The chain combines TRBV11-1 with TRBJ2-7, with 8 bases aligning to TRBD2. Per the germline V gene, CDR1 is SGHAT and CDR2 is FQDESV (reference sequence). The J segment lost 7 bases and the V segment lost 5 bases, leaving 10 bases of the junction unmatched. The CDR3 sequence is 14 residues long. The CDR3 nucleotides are TGTGCCAGCAGCCTCACCGTCGGGGGGGGAGAGCAGTACTTC. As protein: CASSLTVGGGEQYF.

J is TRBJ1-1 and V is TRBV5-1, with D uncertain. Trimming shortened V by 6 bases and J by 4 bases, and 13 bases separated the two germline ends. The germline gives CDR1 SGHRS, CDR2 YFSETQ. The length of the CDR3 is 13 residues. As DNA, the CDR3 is TGCGCCAGCAAGTGGGAGTGGGGCACTGAAGCTTTCTTT. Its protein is CASKWEWGTEAFF.

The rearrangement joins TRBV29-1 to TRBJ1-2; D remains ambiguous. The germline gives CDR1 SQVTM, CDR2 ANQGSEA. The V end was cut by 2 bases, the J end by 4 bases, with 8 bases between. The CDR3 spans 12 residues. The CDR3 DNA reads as TGCAGCGTTGAACTCGGCGGCTATGGCTACACCTTC. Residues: CSVELGGYGYTF.

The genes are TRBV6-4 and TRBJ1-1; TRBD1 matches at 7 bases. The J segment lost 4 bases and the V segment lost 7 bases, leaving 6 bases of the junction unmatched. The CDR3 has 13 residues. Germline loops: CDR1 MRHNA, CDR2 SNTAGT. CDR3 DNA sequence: TGTGCCAGCAACTTACAGGGGAGCACTGAAGCTTTCTTT. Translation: CASNLQGSTEAFF.

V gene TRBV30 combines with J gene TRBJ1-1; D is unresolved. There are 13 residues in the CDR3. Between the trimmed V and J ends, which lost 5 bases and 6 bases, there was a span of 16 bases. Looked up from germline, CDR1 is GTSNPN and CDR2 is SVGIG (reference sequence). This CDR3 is CAWEGAFRAEAFF. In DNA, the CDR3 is TGTGCCTGGGAGGGAGCCTTTCGCGCTGAAGCTTTCTTT.

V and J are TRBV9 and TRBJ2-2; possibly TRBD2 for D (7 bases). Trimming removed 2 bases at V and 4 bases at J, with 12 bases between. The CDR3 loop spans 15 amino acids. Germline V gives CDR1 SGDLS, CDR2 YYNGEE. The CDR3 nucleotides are TGTGCCAGCAGCGTCGAGGGGGGGGGCACCGGGGAGCTGTTTTTT. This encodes CASSVEGGGTGELFF.

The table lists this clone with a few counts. The CDR3 region is CASSLALVEVTEAFF. CDR3 coding DNA: TGTGCCAGCAGCTTAGCGTTAGTGGAGGTCACTGAAGCTTTCTTT. The chain recombines TRBV7-2 with TRBJ1-1; the D is unclear. V lost 0 bases, J lost 4 bases, and 12 bases lay in between. Germline lookup yields CDR1 SGHTA and CDR2 FQGNSA. The CDR3 length is 15 residues.